This T cell receptor (beta chain) came from a study of T-cell reconstitution after alpha-beta-depleted transplantation in children. A TCRbeta library incorporating unique molecular identifiers was prepared. TCRdb ran MiXCR on the PCR reads and lists one entry per CDR3 protein. The sample lists 28,000 or so distinct CDR3 sequences, roughly a sixth occurring once. V was clipped by 2 bases and J by 11 bases, with 24 bases between them. This CDR3 contains 16 residues. Germline CDR1 SGHKS, CDR2 YYEKEE (reference sequence). Specimen: PBMCs, mostly from graft donor cells, collected 60 days after TCRalphabeta/CD19-depleted stem cell transplant. The chain links TRBV5-5 to TRBJ2-3; possible D gene TRBD2, 6 bases. The receptor was derived from a male patient aged 2 to 9 who had a stem cell transplant for acute lymphoblastic leukemia, so the T cells may come from the graft donor. This CDR3 reads CASSLAGGRGLMEQYF. The CDR3 DNA sequence: TGTGCCAGCAGCTTAGCTGGCGGACGAGGACTAATGGAGCAGTATTTT.